What follows describes a single T cell receptor (beta chain). A second PCR, run for roughly 7 to 12 cycles, used a sample-barcoded 5' primer plus a J-beta primer mix. Carrying 12 random nucleotides, a template-switch adaptor labeled each individual cDNA molecule. MiXCR, applied by TCRdb to the 5' RACE reads, yields one record per CDR3 protein. The data hold around 800,000 distinct CDR3 sequences, with roughly 25% observed a single time. This specimen belongs to a study of blood T cells in healthy people across ages. Germline V gives CDR1 SNHLY, CDR2 FYNNEI. This CDR3 contains 13 residues. Deletions cut 8 bases from V and 3 bases from J, with 13 bases between. Another study also made use of these data, one on T cells of mothers and their children. That source reports: All donors were healthy and Caucasian; they were three mothers and their six children. Barcodes and 2-4 random nucleotides were added by M1S in the second PCR. Normalized overlap was always slightly, never significantly, higher in related than unrelated mother-child pairs.

What was sequenced was blood. This sequence joins TRBV2 and TRBJ1-1; D unclear. The source is a boy aged 5 to 17 in good health. This chain's CDR3 is CASGYGRDTEAFF. In DNA, the CDR3 is TGTGCCAGCGGATACGGACGGGACACTGAAGCTTTCTTT.